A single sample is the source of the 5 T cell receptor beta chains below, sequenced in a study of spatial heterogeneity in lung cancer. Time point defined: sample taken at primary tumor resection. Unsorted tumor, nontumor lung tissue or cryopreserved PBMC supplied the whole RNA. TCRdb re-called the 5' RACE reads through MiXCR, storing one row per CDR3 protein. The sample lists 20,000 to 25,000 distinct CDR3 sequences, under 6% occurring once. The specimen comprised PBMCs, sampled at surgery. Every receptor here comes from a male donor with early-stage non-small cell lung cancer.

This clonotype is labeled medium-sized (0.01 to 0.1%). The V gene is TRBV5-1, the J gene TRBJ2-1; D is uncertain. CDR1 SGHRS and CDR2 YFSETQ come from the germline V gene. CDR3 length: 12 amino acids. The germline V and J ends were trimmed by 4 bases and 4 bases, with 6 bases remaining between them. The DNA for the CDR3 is TGCGCCAGCAGCGCCAATTACAATGAGCAGTTCTTC. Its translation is CASSANYNEQFF.

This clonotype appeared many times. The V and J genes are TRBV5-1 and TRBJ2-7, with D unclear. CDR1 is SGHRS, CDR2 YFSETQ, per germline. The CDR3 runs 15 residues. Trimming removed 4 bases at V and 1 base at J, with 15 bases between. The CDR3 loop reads CASSLGSRNSYEQYF. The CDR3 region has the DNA TGCGCCAGCAGCCTTGGATCCAGGAATTCCTACGAGCAGTACTTC.

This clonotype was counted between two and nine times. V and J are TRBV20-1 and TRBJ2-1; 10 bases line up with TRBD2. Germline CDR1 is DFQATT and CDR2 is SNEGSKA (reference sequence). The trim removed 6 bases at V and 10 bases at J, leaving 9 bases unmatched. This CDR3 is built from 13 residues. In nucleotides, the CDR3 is TGCAGTGCCAACAGCGGGGGGGGTAACGAGCAGTTCTTC. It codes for CSANSGGGNEQFF.

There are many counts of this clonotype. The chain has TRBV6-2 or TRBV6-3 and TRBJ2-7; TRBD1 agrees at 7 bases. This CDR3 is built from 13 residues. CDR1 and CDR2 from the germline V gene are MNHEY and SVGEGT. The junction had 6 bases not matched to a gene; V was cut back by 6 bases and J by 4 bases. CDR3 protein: CASSARGFYEQYF. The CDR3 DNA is TGTGCCAGCAGCGCCAGGGGGTTTTACGAGCAGTACTTC.

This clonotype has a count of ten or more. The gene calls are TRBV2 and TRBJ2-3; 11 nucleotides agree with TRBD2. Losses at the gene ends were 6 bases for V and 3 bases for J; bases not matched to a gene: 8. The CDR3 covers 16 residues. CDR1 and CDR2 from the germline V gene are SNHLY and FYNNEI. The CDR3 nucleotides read TGTGCCAGCAGACATAGGGGGACTAGCGGAACAGATACGCAGTATTTT. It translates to CASRHRGTSGTDTQYF.